The clone carrying this T cell receptor (beta chain) was counted once. The antigen is undetermined. Amplification of TCR beta CDR3 regions was performed using RNA transcripts as template. First-round RT-PCR targeting the TCR CDR3 was performed with the HTBI primer set. TCRdb passed the multiplex PCR reads through MiXCR, listing each CDR3 protein once. The table lists hundreds of thousands of distinct CDR3 sequences, around 22% of them singletons. These data belong to a study of T cells in Graves' hyperthyroidism and ophthalmopathy. There are 17 residues in the CDR3. Germline lookup yields CDR1 MNHEY and CDR2 SVGEGT. V was clipped by 5 bases and J by 0 bases; unmatched bases: 7. Study-level findings and limits: In the blood, most expanded thyroid clonotypes above 0.001 appeared as well.

Source material: blood. The chain recombines TRBV6-2 or TRBV6-3 with TRBJ1-1; 12 nucleotides match TRBD1. The source is a woman aged 25 to 39 with Graves' ophthalmopathy. The CDR3 DNA sequence: TGTGCCAGCAGTCCAATGGGACAGGGGGCCGTGAACACTGAAGCTTTCTTT. The encoded protein is CASSPMGQGAVNTEAFF.